The 7 T cell receptor beta chains below come from one sample, sequenced in a study of blood T cells in healthy people across ages. For the second PCR, which ran for about 7 to 11 cycles, a sample-barcoded 5' primer and a J-beta primer mix were used. TCRdb independently ran MiXCR on the 5' RACE reads; one entry per CDR3 protein. This sample carries under 850,000 distinct CDR3 sequences, roughly 40% of them seen once, and the ten largest clones take 10% to 15%. Material: blood. The source of these receptors is a man between 18 and 35 years old in good health.

The rearrangement uses TRBV5-1 and TRBJ2-1; no definite D call. Near its end, the DNA agrees better with TRBJ2-7, so the J call may be wrong. The CDR3 covers 14 residues. From germline, CDR1 is SGHRS and CDR2 YFSETQ. The CDR3 region has the DNA TGCGCCAGCAGCCCGAATTCCCCCTACAATGAGCAGTACTTC. Translating it yields CASSPNSPYNEQYF.

The CDR3 DNA reads as TGCGCCAGCAGCTTGTTCGGGGCCATAGGAAATGAGCAGTTCTTC. It specifies CASSLFGAIGNEQFF. V and J are TRBV5-1 and TRBJ2-1, with D perhaps TRBD1 or TRBD2 (5 bases each). V was shortened by 1 base and J by 7 bases, with 15 bases between the two germline ends. CDR1 is SGHRS, CDR2 YFSETQ, per germline. There are 15 residues in the CDR3. Based on the CDR3 plus reference TRBV5-1 and TRBJ2-1, the full variable domain is KAGVTQTPRYLIKTRGQQVTLSCSPISGHRSVSWYQQTPGQGLQFLFEYFSETQRNKGNFPGRFSGRQFSNSRSEMNVSTLELGDSALYLCASSLFGAIGNEQFFGPGTRLTVL.

This clonotype has ten or more counts. Relative to the germline gene, one junction end is altered; a read error may explain this. The chain links TRBV7-7 to TRBJ2-5; 8 positions agree with TRBD1. The CDR3 length is 15 residues. The germline V gene has CDR1 SSHAT and CDR2 FNYEAQ (reference sequence). Written as DNA, the CDR3 is TGTGCTAGCAGCTTAGGTTCAGGGGGCGCGGAGACCCAGTACTTC. Translation: CASSLGSGGAETQYF. Combining the CDR3 with reference TRBV7-7 and TRBJ2-5 gives the whole variable domain GAGVSQSPRYKVTKRGQDVTLRCDPISSHATLYWYQQALGQGPEFLTYFNYEAQPDKSGLPSDRFSAERPEGSISTLTIQRTEQRDSAMYRCASSLGSGGAETQYFGPGTRLLVL.

This clonotype was detected a few times. The chain links TRBV12-3 or TRBV12-4 to TRBJ2-7; 9 bases map to TRBD2. Trimming removed 7 bases from V and 0 bases from J; junction bases left unmatched: 4. This CDR3 spans 14 amino acids. CDR3 sequence reads: CASTIAGASYEQYF. CDR3 bases: TGTGCCAGCACAATAGCGGGGGCCTCCTACGAGCAGTACTTC.

This clonotype was counted between two and nine times. The chain links TRBV5-5 to TRBJ2-1; TRBD1 agrees at 8 bases. With 4 bases clipped from V and 8 bases from J, the junction kept 5 bases outside the gene matches. Germline V CDR1 and CDR2: SGHKS, YYEKEE (reference sequence). The CDR3 covers 13 residues. CDR3 sequence reads: CASSKGQVDEQFF. The CDR3 coding sequence is TGTGCCAGCAGCAAGGGACAGGTCGATGAGCAGTTCTTC. The variable domain in full, completed from reference TRBV5-5 and TRBJ2-1, reads DAGVTQSPTHLIKTRGQQVTLRCSPISGHKSVSWYQQVLGQGPQFIFQYYEKEERGRGNFPDRFSARQFPNYSSELNVNALLLGDSALYLCASSKGQVDEQFFGPGTRLTVL.

In its sample, this clonotype was seen once. The V gene is TRBV7-2, the J gene TRBJ1-3, with D unresolved. The germline gives CDR1 SGHTA, CDR2 FQGNSA. With 1 base removed from V and 4 bases from J, the gap between germline ends came to 11 bases. The CDR3 is made up of 15 amino acids. The CDR3: CASSLVADRGNTIYF. The CDR3 DNA is TGTGCCAGCAGCTTAGTAGCGGACCGAGGAAACACCATATATTTT.

This clonotype was detected many times. The chain has TRBV4-2 and TRBJ2-3, with TRBD2 matching 11 bases. V was pared by 0 bases and J by 3 bases, with 5 bases of the junction left unmatched. Germline V CDR1 and CDR2: LGHNA, YNFKEQ. This CDR3 contains 17 residues. CDR3 in DNA: TGTGCCAGCAGCCAAGAATTAGCGGGGGGGACGACAGATACGCAGTATTTT. Its translation is CASSQELAGGTTDTQYF.